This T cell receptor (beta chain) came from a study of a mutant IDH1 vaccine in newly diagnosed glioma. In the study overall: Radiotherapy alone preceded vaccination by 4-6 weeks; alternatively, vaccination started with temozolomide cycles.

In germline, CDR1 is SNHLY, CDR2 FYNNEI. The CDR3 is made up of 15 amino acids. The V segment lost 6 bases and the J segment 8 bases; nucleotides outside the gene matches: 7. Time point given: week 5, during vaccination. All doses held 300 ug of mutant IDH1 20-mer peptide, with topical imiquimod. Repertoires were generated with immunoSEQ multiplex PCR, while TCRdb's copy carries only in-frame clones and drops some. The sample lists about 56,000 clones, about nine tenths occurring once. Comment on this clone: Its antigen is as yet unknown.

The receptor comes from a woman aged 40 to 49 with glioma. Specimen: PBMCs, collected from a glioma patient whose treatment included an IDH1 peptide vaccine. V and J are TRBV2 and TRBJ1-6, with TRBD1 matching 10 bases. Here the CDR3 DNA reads TGTGCCAGCAGGGCAGGGACAGGGGTACATTCACCCCTCCACTTT. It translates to CASRAGTGVHSPLHF.